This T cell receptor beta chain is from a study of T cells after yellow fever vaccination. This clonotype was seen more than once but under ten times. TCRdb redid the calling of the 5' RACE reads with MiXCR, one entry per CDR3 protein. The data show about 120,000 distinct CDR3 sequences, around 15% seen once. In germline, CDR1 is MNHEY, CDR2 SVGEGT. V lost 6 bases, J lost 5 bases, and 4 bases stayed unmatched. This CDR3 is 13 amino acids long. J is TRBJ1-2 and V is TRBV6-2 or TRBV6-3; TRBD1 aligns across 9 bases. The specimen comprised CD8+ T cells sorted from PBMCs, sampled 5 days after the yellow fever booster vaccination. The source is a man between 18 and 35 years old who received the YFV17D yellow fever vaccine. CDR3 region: CASSDRGNYGYTF. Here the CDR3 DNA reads TGTGCCAGCAGCGACAGGGGGAATTATGGCTACACCTTC.